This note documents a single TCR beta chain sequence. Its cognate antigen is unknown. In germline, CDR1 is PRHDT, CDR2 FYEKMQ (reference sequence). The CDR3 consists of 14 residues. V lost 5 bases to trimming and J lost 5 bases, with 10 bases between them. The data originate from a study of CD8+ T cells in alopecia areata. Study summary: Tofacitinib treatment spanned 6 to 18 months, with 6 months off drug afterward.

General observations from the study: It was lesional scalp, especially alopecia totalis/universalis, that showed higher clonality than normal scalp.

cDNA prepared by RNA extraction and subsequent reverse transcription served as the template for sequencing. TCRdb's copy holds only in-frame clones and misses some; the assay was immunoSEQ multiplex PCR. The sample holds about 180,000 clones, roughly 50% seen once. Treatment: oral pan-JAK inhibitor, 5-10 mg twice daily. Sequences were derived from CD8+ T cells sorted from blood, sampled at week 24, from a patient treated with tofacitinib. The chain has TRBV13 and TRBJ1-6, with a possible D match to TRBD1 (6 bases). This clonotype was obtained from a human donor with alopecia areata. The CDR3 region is CASSQQGNNSPLHF. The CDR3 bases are TGTGCCAGCAGCCAACAGGGCAATAATTCACCCCTCCACTTT.